Listed here are 10 T cell receptor beta chains from one sample, sequenced in a study of blood T cell repertoires in COVID-19. The method was immunoSEQ multiplex PCR; TCRdb's version includes in-frame clones alone and lacks a portion of them. The repertoire holds 45,000 to 55,000 clones, with over 70% as singletons. The sample taken for sequencing was peripheral blood. Receptor source: a human donor in a cohort sampled during active COVID-19.

The CDR3: CASSLDRVRAGELFF. DNA for the CDR3: TGTGCCAGCAGCTTGGACAGGGTCAGGGCCGGGGAGCTGTTTTTT. The V gene is TRBV7-2, the J gene TRBJ2-2, with 8 bases lining up with TRBD1. Germline V lookup: CDR1 SGHTA, CDR2 FQGNSA. Trimming cost V 3 bases and J 6 bases; bases outside gene matches: 6. The CDR3 contains 15 residues.

This rearrangement joins TRBV24-1 to TRBJ1-6; D not certain. The CDR3 length is 18 residues. Germline loops: CDR1 KGHDR, CDR2 SFDVKD. The V gene lost 1 base and the J gene lost 8 bases, with 20 bases spanning the gap. The CDR3 loop is CATSDFGVRVRSHSPLHF. The CDR3 DNA reads TGTGCCACCAGTGATTTTGGCGTGAGGGTAAGGAGTCATTCACCCCTCCACTTT.

The rearrangement joins TRBV5-4 to TRBJ2-1; 7 nucleotides line up with TRBD2. Germline values: CDR1 SGHNT, CDR2 YYREEE (reference sequence). Trimming cost V 2 bases and J 4 bases; bases outside gene matches: 6. CDR3 length: 15 residues. CDR3 sequence (DNA): TGTGCCAGCAGCTTAGACCTAGCGGTGTACAATGAGCAGTTCTTC. Translation gives CASSLDLAVYNEQFF.

This chain connects TRBV6-2 or TRBV6-3 to TRBJ1-1; D may be TRBD1 (5 bases). V was trimmed by 3 bases and J by 3 bases, leaving 17 bases between them. The CDR3 totals 16 residues. Germline assignment: CDR1 MNHEY and CDR2 SVGEGT. CDR3 in DNA: TGTGCCAGCAGTTATCAGAAGTTCGGGGGGTACACTGAAGCTTTCTTT. It yields the protein CASSYQKFGGYTEAFF.

This CDR3 is CASSQDTNTFSGRNQPQHF. CDR3 bases: TGTGCCAGCAGCCAAGACACCAATACCTTTTCAGGAAGGAATCAGCCCCAGCATTTT. V is TRBV4-2 and J is TRBJ1-5; no definite D call. The V and J ends lost 0 bases and 4 bases respectively, with 22 bases between them. The CDR3 length is 19 residues. Germline-derived CDR1 and CDR2 are LGHNA and YNFKEQ.

This clone was observed once. This chain links TRBV15 with TRBJ2-1; 8 nucleotides align to TRBD2. Germline values: CDR1 LNHNV, CDR2 YYDKDF (reference sequence). Trimming cost V 3 bases and J 5 bases; bases outside gene matches: 9. The CDR3 length is 16 residues. CDR3 bases: TGTGCCACCAGCAGGGGAATCGCGGGGGGCGACAATGAGCAGTTCTTC. Translated: CATSRGIAGGDNEQFF.

V and J are TRBV5-1 and TRBJ2-1, with a weak D call TRBD1 (5 bases). Trimming removed 0 bases from V and 6 bases from J, with 7 bases in between. This CDR3 has 13 residues. Germline V gene lookup returns CDR1 SGHRS and CDR2 YFSETQ. CDR3 sequence (DNA): TGCGCCAGCAGCTTGGAAGGGGTCAATGAGCAGTTCTTC. It specifies CASSLEGVNEQFF. The full variable domain, rest sourced from reference TRBV5-1 and TRBJ2-1, is KAGVTQTPRYLIKTRGQQVTLSCSPISGHRSVSWYQQTPGQGLQFLFEYFSETQRNKGNFPGRFSGRQFSNSRSEMNVSTLELGDSALYLCASSLEGVNEQFFGPGTRLTVL.

CDR3 residues: CAWSVGAGYTF. For the CDR3, the DNA is TGTGCCTGGAGTGTAGGGGCTGGCTACACCTTC. The V call is TRBV30, the J call TRBJ1-2, with D tentatively TRBD1 (5 bases). V was trimmed by 0 bases and J by 7 bases, leaving 6 bases between them. The CDR3 contains 11 residues. The germline CDR1 and CDR2 sequences are GTSNPN and SVGIG (reference sequence).

CDR3: CASMTGSTDTQYF. CDR3 in DNA: TGTGCCAGCATGACAGGGAGCACAGATACGCAGTATTTT. The chain combines TRBV6-5 with TRBJ2-3, with TRBD1 matching over 7 bases. The CDR3 sequence is 13 residues long. Germline V CDR1 and CDR2: MNHEY, SVGAGI. V was pared by 7 bases and J by 0 bases, with 1 base of the junction left unmatched.

This chain joins TRBV12-3 or TRBV12-4 and TRBJ2-2; D call uncertain. The CDR3 has 13 amino acids. The V end lost 2 bases, the J end lost 8 bases, and 9 bases lay between the germline ends. DNA of the CDR3: TGTGCCAGCAGTTTATTTCTATCGGGGGAGCTGTTTTTT. Translation: CASSLFLSGELFF.